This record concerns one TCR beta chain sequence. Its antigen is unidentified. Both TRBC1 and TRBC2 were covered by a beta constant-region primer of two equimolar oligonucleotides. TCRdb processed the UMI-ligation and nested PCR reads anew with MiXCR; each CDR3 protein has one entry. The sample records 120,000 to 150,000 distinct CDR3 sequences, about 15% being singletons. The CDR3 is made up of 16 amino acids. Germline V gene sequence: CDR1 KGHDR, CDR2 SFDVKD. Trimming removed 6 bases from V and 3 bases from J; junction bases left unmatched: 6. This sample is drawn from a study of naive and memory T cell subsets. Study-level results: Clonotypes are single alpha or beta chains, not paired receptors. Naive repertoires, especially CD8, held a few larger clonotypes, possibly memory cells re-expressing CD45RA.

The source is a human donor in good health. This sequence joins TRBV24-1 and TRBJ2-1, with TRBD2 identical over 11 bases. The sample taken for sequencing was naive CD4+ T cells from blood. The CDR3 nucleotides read TGTGCCACCAGTAGTAGCGGGAGGGAATTCTACAATGAGCAGTTCTTC. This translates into CATSSSGREFYNEQFF.